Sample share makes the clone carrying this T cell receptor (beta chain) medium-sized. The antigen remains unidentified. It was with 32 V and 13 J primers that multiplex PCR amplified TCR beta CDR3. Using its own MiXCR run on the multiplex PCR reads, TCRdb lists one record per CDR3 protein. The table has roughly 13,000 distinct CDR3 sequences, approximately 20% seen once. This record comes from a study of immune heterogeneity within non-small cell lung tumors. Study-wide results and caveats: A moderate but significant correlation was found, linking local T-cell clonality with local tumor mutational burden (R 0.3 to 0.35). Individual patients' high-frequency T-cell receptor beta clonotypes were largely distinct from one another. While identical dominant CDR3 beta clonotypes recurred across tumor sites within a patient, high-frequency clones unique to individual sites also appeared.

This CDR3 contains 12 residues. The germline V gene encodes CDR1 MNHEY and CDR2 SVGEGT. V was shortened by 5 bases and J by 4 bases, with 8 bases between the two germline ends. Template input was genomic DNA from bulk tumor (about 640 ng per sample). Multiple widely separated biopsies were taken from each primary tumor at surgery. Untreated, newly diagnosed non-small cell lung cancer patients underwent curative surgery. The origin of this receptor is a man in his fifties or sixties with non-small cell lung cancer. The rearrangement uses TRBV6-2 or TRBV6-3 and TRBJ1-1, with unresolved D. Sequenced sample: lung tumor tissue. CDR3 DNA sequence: TGTGCCAGCAGTGTTATGGCCACTGAAGCTTTCTTT. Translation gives CASSVMATEAFF.